Following are 18 T cell receptor beta chains from one sample sequenced in a study of T cell responses to AZD1222 COVID-19 vaccine. Repertoires were generated with immunoSEQ multiplex PCR, while TCRdb's copy carries only in-frame clones and drops some. The sample lists approximately 89,000 clones; about 92% were seen once. Sequencing used peripheral blood, obtained on day 0 of AZD1222 vaccination. The source is an adult in good health.

The chain is built from TRBV2 and TRBJ2-1, with TRBD2 identical over 10 bases. V dropped 2 bases and J dropped 8; count of bases not matched to a gene: 3. The germline gives CDR1 SNHLY, CDR2 FYNNEI. The CDR3 runs 14 residues. The CDR3 loop is CASSELAGVYEQFF. The CDR3 nucleotides are TGTGCCAGCAGTGAACTAGCGGGAGTCTATGAGCAGTTCTTC.

The genes are TRBV5-1 and TRBJ2-3; 13 nucleotides line up with TRBD2. This CDR3 region has 18 residues. V dropped 0 bases and J dropped 6; count of bases not matched to a gene: 10. Per the germline V gene, CDR1 is SGHRS and CDR2 is YFSETQ. The CDR3 coding sequence is TGCGCCAGCAGCTTGGCCAGCCCGACTAGCGGGAGGTTGGATACGCAGTATTTT. Its protein product is CASSLASPTSGRLDTQYF.

The count of this clone is one. The chain carries TRBV14 and TRBJ2-7; 12 nucleotides agree with TRBD2. Germline-derived CDR1 and CDR2 are SGHDN and FVKESK. This CDR3 has 16 residues. With 4 bases clipped from V and 3 bases from J, the junction kept 7 bases outside the gene matches. DNA for the CDR3: TGTGCCAGCAGCCCCGGACTAGCGGGATTTCGCTACGAGCAGTACTTC. Residues: CASSPGLAGFRYEQYF.

This rearrangement joins TRBV15 to TRBJ2-7; D not certain. CDR3 length: 14 residues. CDR1 is LNHNV, CDR2 YYDKDF, per germline (reference sequence). Trimming left V 3 bases short and J 2 bases short, with 11 bases between. This CDR3 reads CATSRGVAAYEQYF. The CDR3 bases are TGTGCCACCAGCAGGGGTGTGGCAGCCTACGAGCAGTACTTC.

V usage is TRBV5-1 and J usage is TRBJ1-1; D is perhaps TRBD1 (6 bases). Trimming removed 2 bases at V and 0 bases at J, with 14 bases between. Per the germline V gene, CDR1 is SGHRS and CDR2 is YFSETQ. The CDR3 loop spans 16 amino acids. The CDR3 reads CASSLQRTDMNTEAFF. For the CDR3, the DNA is TGCGCCAGCAGCTTACAAAGGACAGATATGAACACTGAAGCTTTCTTT.

The gene calls are TRBV5-1 and TRBJ1-1, with 7 bases fitting TRBD1. CDR3 length: 14 amino acids. V trimming: 5 bases; J trimming: 4 bases; junction bases outside the gene matches: 8. Germline CDR1 reads SGHRS; CDR2 reads YFSETQ. As DNA, the CDR3 is TGCGCCAGCAGTACAGGGGCGAGGGGCACTGAAGCTTTCTTT. It specifies CASSTGARGTEAFF.

This chain uses TRBV27 with TRBJ1-1; 7 bases are shared with TRBD1. Germline assignment: CDR1 MNHEY and CDR2 SMNVEV (reference sequence). After removal of 6 bases from V and 3 bases from J, the junction contained 4 bases not matched to a gene. The length of the CDR3 is 13 residues. The CDR3 nucleotides are TGTGCCAGCAGCCGACAGGGTCACACTGAAGCTTTCTTT. This sequence encodes CASSRQGHTEAFF.

The rearrangement links TRBV7-2 to TRBJ1-3, with TRBD1 matching over 7 bases. The CDR3 spans 17 residues. Germline V CDR1 and CDR2: SGHTA, FQGNSA. Trimming at V came to 6 bases and at J to 3 bases, leaving 14 bases not matched to a gene. The CDR3 here is CASRPTYTGVVGNTIYF. CDR3 sequence (DNA): TGTGCCAGCAGGCCAACCTACACAGGGGTCGTTGGAAACACCATATATTTT. Supplemented by reference TRBV7-2 and TRBJ1-3, the full variable domain reads GAGVSQSPSNKVTEKGKDVELRCDPISGHTALYWYRQSLGQGLEFLIYFQGNSAPDKSGLPSDRFSAERTGGSVSTLTIQRTQQEDSAVYLCASRPTYTGVVGNTIYFGEGSWLTVV.

V is TRBV6-4 and J is TRBJ2-3; 7 bases are a match to TRBD1. Looked up from germline, CDR1 is MRHNA and CDR2 is SNTAGT. The CDR3 contains 15 residues. With 3 bases clipped from V and 1 base from J, the junction kept 4 bases outside the gene matches. CDR3: CASSESGTGTDTQYF. CDR3 nucleotides: TGTGCCAGCAGTGAATCCGGGACAGGCACAGATACGCAGTATTTT.

The V gene is TRBV9, the J gene TRBJ2-2; possibly TRBD1 for D (5 bases). This CDR3 has 17 residues. Germline V gene data show CDR1 as SGDLS and CDR2 as YYNGEE. Trimming shortened V by 0 bases and J by 7 bases, and 19 bases separated the two germline ends. The CDR3 DNA sequence: TGTGCCAGCAGCGTAGCCCATATTCTGGACAAGGGCGGGGAGCTGTTTTTT. This sequence encodes CASSVAHILDKGGELFF.

J is TRBJ2-5 and V is TRBV3-1 (or the pseudogene TRBV3-2); 8 bases align to TRBD1. The V and J ends lost 4 bases and 6 bases, in that order; junction bases with no gene match: 7. The length of the CDR3 is 14 residues. Germline V CDR1 and CDR2: LGHDT, YNNKEL (reference sequence). The CDR3 reads CASSLGQGRQTQYF. The CDR3 DNA is TGTGCCAGCAGCCTCGGACAGGGTCGGCAGACCCAGTACTTC.

The gene calls are TRBV28 and TRBJ2-1; D may be TRBD1 (5 bases). Trimming took 6 bases from V and 0 from J, leaving 12 bases between them. CDR3 length: 15 amino acids. In germline, CDR1 is MDHEN, CDR2 SYDVKM. The CDR3 reads CASSPLGLSYNEQFF. CDR3 nucleotides: TGTGCCAGCAGCCCCTTGGGGCTCTCCTACAATGAGCAGTTCTTC.

The chain joins TRBV30 to TRBJ1-2; perhaps TRBD1 as D (6 bases). The ends were cut back, 3 bases at V and 7 bases at J, with 24 bases in the middle. This CDR3 is built from 16 residues. Per germline, CDR1 GTSNPN and CDR2 SVGIG (reference sequence). DNA of the CDR3: TGTGCCTGGAGAGTAGGGGACAACTGGGATGGGGGTGGCTACACCTTC. Protein product: CAWRVGDNWDGGGYTF.

The rearrangement links TRBV7-3 to TRBJ2-7, with TRBD2 matching over 13 bases. From germline, CDR1 is SGHTA and CDR2 FQGTGA. The trim removed 5 bases at V and 0 bases at J, leaving 7 bases unmatched. CDR3 length: 17 amino acids. In DNA, the CDR3 is TGTGCCAGCAGCCCAGGGACTAGCGGGGTGAGCTCCTACGAGCAGTACTTC. This sequence encodes CASSPGTSGVSSYEQYF. The full variable domain, completed using reference TRBV7-3 and TRBJ2-7, is GAGVSQTPSNKVTEKGKYVELRCDPISGHTALYWYRQSLGQGPEFLIYFQGTGAADDSGLPNDRFFAVRPEGSVSTLKIQRTERGDSAVYLCASSPGTSGVSSYEQYFGPGTRLTVT.

The CDR3: CASSSTRRGETQYF. Here the CDR3 DNA reads TGTGCCAGCAGCTCCACCCGGAGGGGAGAGACCCAGTACTTC. The chain uses TRBV5-4 and TRBJ2-5; D may be TRBD2 (6 bases). The germline V gene encodes CDR1 SGHNT and CDR2 YYREEE (reference sequence). This CDR3 spans 14 amino acids. V was cut by 3 bases and J by 4 bases, with 13 bases left in between.

The V gene is TRBV11-3, the J gene TRBJ2-1; possibly TRBD2 for D (6 bases). The length of the CDR3 is 16 residues. Trimming removed 1 base from V and 10 bases from J, with 20 bases in between. Germline V CDR1 and CDR2: SGHNT, YENEEA. In DNA form, the CDR3 reads TGTGCCAGCAGCTTAGGGATTAGCGGTCTTCGAGGAGAGCAGTTCTTC. Protein sequence: CASSLGISGLRGEQFF.

The genes are TRBV3-1 (or the pseudogene TRBV3-2) and TRBJ2-1, with 8 bases that match TRBD2. Per the germline V gene, CDR1 is LGHDT and CDR2 is YNNKEL (reference sequence). The CDR3 totals 16 residues. The trim removed 4 bases at V and 2 bases at J, leaving 7 bases unmatched. The CDR3 loop reads CASSLGLAVTYNEQFF. The CDR3 bases are TGTGCCAGCAGCCTTGGACTAGCAGTAACCTACAATGAGCAGTTCTTC.

The V and J genes are TRBV3-1 (or the pseudogene TRBV3-2) and TRBJ1-6, with D unresolved. The V and J ends lost 4 bases and 10 bases respectively, with 17 bases between them. Germline CDR1 and CDR2: LGHDT and YNNKEL (reference sequence). The CDR3 sequence is 15 residues long. The CDR3 coding sequence is TGTGCCAGCAGCCCGCAATATGGGGAGAACTCACCCCTCCACTTT. Translated, it gives CASSPQYGENSPLHF.